These T cell receptor beta chains were read from a single sample in a study of tumor and adjacent non-tumor tissue in lung cancer. TCRdb passed the multiplex PCR reads through MiXCR, listing each CDR3 protein once. The sample consists of some 73,000 distinct CDR3 sequences, around 80% of them appearing once. The sample consisted of distant non-tumor lung tissue. Source of these receptors: a man between 60 and 75 years old with non-small cell lung cancer. Both conserved end residues are part of each CDR3. D genes are given only for firm matches. Size tells how often a clone was seen (once, few, many) or the class of an expanded clone, and some rows leave it out.

j_call v_call d_call clone_size cdr3_nt cdr3_aa
TRBJ2-2 TRBV20-1 NA once TGCATTGCTGACGGGACTGGCGGGGCAAACACCGGGGAGCTGTTTTTT CIADGTGGANTGELFF
TRBJ2-3 TRBV11-3 TRBD1 NA TGTGCCAGCAGCCTCGCTCTAGGGGGCGTGGATACCCAGTATTTT CASSLALGGVDTQYF
TRBJ1-5 TRBV13 NA NA TGTGCCAGCAGCTTAGGTACAGATAGCAATCAGCCCCAGCATTTT CASSLGTDSNQPQHF
TRBJ2-3 TRBV12-3/TRBV12-4 NA NA TGTGTCAGCAGTCCCTACCGGCTAGCCCGGGGAGATACGCAGTATTTT CVSSPYRLARGDTQYF
TRBJ1-1 TRBV12-3/TRBV12-4 NA NA TGTGCCAGAAGTCGGCGGGGCTTGCGAACTGAAGCTTTCTTT CARSRRGLRTEAFF
TRBJ2-2 TRBV29-1 NA NA TGCAGCGTTGACGGCCAGGGAAACACCGGGAAGTTGTTTTTT CSVDGQGNTGKLFF
TRBJ2-7 TRBV20-1 TRBD1 many TGCAGTGCTGAGACAGGGGAACCCTACGAGCAGTACTTC CSAETGEPYEQYF
TRBJ2-7 TRBV11-2 NA once TGTGCCAGCAGCTTAATCCCCGAGACCCTCATAGGCTACGAACAGTACTTC CASSLIPETLIGYEQYF
TRBJ1-1 TRBV6-2/TRBV6-3 NA NA TGTGCCAGCCGTTACCCCTACGGGGACACTGAAGCTATCTTT CASRYPYGDTEAIF
TRBJ1-3 TRBV7-8 NA NA TGTGCCAGCAGCTCGGCCCGACAGTACTCTGGAAACACCATGTATTTT CASSSARQYSGNTMYF
TRBJ1-2 TRBV6-5 NA NA TGTGCCAGCAGTTACAATAGAGATACAAAGGGTGGCTACACCTTC CASSYNRDTKGGYTF
TRBJ2-1 TRBV6-6 TRBD2 NA TGTGTCAGCAGTTGGGGGGGTGCCTACAATGAGCAGTTCTTC CVSSWGGAYNEQFF